Each of the 10 T cell receptor beta chains below was sequenced from the same sample in a study of blood T cell repertoires in COVID-19. Repertoires were generated with immunoSEQ multiplex PCR, while TCRdb's copy carries only in-frame clones and drops some. Of about 160,000 clones listed, more than 65% are singletons. Sequencing input: PBMCs or T cells enriched from blood (not recorded which). The receptors shown here come from a woman in her forties with acute COVID-19.

The sample holds one count of this clone. The V and J genes are TRBV7-2 and TRBJ1-2, with a tentative D call TRBD1 (5 bases). The germline V gene encodes CDR1 SGHTA and CDR2 FQGNSA. This CDR3 has 13 amino acids. V lost 1 base and J lost 7, with 10 bases in between. The CDR3 coding sequence is TGTGCCAGCAGCTTAGTGCAGGGCTCTGGCTACACCTTC. It specifies CASSLVQGSGYTF.

The chain links TRBV9 to TRBJ2-1; 9 bases line up with TRBD2. This CDR3 spans 17 amino acids. With V trimmed by 4 bases and J by 3 bases, 11 bases remained unmatched. Germline V CDR1 and CDR2: SGDLS, YYNGEE. The DNA of the CDR3 is TGTGCCAGCAGCCTTGGGAGTGGGACTAGCCGCTACAATGAGCAGTTCTTC. It translates to CASSLGSGTSRYNEQFF.

The rearrangement uses TRBV9 and TRBJ1-1; the match to TRBD1 covers 7 bases. Germline V gene lookup returns CDR1 SGDLS and CDR2 YYNGEE. There are 14 residues in the CDR3. Trimming at V came to 4 bases and at J to 10 bases, leaving 13 bases not matched to a gene. The CDR3 DNA reads TGTGCCAGCAGCTTCTCCATGGGGACAGAAGCAGCTTTCTTT. It specifies CASSFSMGTEAAFF.

The V and J genes are TRBV9 and TRBJ2-3, with D possibly being TRBD1 (6 bases). The germline CDR1 and CDR2 sequences are SGDLS and YYNGEE. This CDR3 has 17 amino acids. V dropped 4 bases and J dropped 0 bases, with 18 bases sitting between them. In DNA form, the CDR3 reads TGTGCCAGCAGCCCTCGGACTGGGGGCATTAGCACAGATACGCAGTATTTT. As protein: CASSPRTGGISTDTQYF.

This clone has just one count. J is TRBJ1-5 and V is TRBV27, with D possibly being TRBD1 (6 bases). Germline CDR1 reads MNHEY; CDR2 reads SMNVEV (reference sequence). The CDR3 covers 14 residues. V was cut by 4 bases and J by 7 bases, with 14 bases left in between. The CDR3 loop is CASSSTGKGQPQHF. CDR3 bases: TGTGCCAGCAGTTCAACAGGGAAGGGCCAGCCCCAGCATTTT.

The chain recombines TRBV27 with TRBJ1-1; no clear D gene. Germline loops: CDR1 MNHEY, CDR2 SMNVEV (reference sequence). V was trimmed by 3 bases and J by 1 base, leaving 12 bases between them. The CDR3 length is 15 residues. Here the CDR3 reads CASSFSERANTEAFF. The CDR3 nucleotides are TGTGCCAGCAGTTTTTCGGAGCGGGCGAACACTGAAGCTTTCTTT.

This rearrangement joins TRBV7-2 to TRBJ2-5; 7 positions match TRBD1. J gave up 10 bases and V 5 bases, and 10 bases lay outside the gene matches. Germline-derived CDR1 and CDR2 are SGHTA and FQGNSA. The CDR3 contains 13 residues. In nucleotides, the CDR3 is TGTGCCAGCAGCCCAGGGGGTGAGGGTAACCAGTACTTC. Translation gives CASSPGGEGNQYF.

The chain carries TRBV13 and TRBJ2-3; 8 nucleotides match TRBD2. The CDR3 covers 15 residues. Germline CDR1 reads PRHDT; CDR2 reads FYEKMQ (reference sequence). Germline trimming cut 1 base from V and 6 bases from J; bases unmatched to any gene: 6. CDR3 amino acids: CASSLVREGQDTQYF. The CDR3 nucleotides read TGTGCCAGCAGCTTAGTACGGGAGGGCCAGGATACGCAGTATTTT.

This clone was counted ten times or more. This chain joins TRBV2 and TRBJ2-3; 9 bases line up with TRBD2. The V segment lost 8 bases and the J segment 1 base; nucleotides outside the gene matches: 13. The length of the CDR3 is 17 residues. Germline V CDR1 and CDR2: SNHLY, FYNNEI. The CDR3 DNA reads TGTGCCAGCCCTACTAGCGGGCATGTGTCCCGCACAGATACGCAGTATTTT. This sequence encodes CASPTSGHVSRTDTQYF.

This clone was detected once. The rearrangement joins TRBV19 to TRBJ2-1; D might be TRBD1 (5 bases). Germline loops: CDR1 LNHDA, CDR2 SQIVND (reference sequence). The CDR3 covers 14 residues. Between the trimmed V and J ends, which lost 3 bases and 1 base, there was a span of 7 bases. The CDR3 protein is CASSITGSYNEQFF. The CDR3 DNA reads TGTGCCAGTAGTATTACAGGTTCCTACAATGAGCAGTTCTTC.